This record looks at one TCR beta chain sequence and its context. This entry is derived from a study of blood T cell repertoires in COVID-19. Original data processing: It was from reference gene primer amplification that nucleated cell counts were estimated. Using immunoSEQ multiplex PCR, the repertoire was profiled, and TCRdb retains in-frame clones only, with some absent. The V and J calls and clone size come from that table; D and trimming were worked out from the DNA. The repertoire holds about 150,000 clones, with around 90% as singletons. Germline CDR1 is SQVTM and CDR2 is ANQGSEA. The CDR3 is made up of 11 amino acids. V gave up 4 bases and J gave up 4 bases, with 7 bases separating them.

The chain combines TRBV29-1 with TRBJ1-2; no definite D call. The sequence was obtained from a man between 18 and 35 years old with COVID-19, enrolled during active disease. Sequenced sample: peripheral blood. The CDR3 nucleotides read TGCAGCGTTGGTGGAGGCTATGGCTACACCTTC. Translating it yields CSVGGGYGYTF.